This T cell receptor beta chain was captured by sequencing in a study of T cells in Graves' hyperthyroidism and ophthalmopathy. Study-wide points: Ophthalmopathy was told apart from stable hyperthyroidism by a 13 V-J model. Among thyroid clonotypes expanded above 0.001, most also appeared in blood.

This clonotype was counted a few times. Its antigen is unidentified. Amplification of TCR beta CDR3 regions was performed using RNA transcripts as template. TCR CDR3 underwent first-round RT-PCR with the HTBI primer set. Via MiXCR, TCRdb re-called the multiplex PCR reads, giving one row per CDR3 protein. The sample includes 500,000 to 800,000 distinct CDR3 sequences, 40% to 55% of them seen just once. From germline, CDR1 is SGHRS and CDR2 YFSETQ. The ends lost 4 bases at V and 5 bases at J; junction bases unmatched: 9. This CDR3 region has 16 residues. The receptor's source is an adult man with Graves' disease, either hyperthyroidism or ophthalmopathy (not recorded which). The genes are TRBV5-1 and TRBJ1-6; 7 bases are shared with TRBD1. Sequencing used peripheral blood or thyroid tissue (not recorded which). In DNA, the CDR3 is TGCGCCAGCAGCCCGACGGGGACAGCAGATAATTCACCCCTCCACTTT. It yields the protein CASSPTGTADNSPLHF.